Listed here are 7 T cell receptor beta chains from one sample, sequenced in a study of neurological immune-mediated disorders. One entry per CDR3 protein, called by TCRdb with MiXCR from the 5' RACE reads. The sample includes 35,000 to 50,000 distinct CDR3 sequences, 2% to 3% of them seen just once. The sequenced sample was PBMCs. Receptors originate from a man between 45 and 60 years old with multiple sclerosis.

This clonotype was seen many times. The chain uses TRBV4-3 and TRBJ2-2, with TRBD2 matching 7 bases. Per germline, CDR1 LGHNA and CDR2 YSLEER. This CDR3 has 15 residues. Losses at the gene ends were 0 bases for V and 5 bases for J; bases not matched to a gene: 3. The CDR3 nucleotides are TGCGCCAGCAGCCAAGATAGGCGGGGGACCGGGGAGCTGTTTTTT. This gives the protein CASSQDRRGTGELFF.

This clonotype was recorded many times. V is TRBV7-2 and J is TRBJ2-1, with 8 nucleotides matching TRBD2. V gave up 5 bases and J gave up 3 bases; unmatched junction bases: 6. The CDR3 covers 15 residues. CDR1 SGHTA and CDR2 FQGNSA come from the germline V gene. The CDR3 DNA sequence: TGTGCCAGCAGCCTAACTAGCGGCGACTACAATGAGCAGTTCTTC. Translating it yields CASSLTSGDYNEQFF.

This clonotype was found many times. The chain couples TRBV20-1 to TRBJ2-1; 9 bases match TRBD2. The CDR3 is 14 amino acids. Per the germline V gene, CDR1 is DFQATT and CDR2 is SNEGSKA (reference sequence). J lost 5 bases, V lost 6 bases, and 8 bases had no gene match. CDR3 bases: TGCAGTGCAATCGCGGGGGGGATCAACAATGAGCAGTTCTTC. Its translation is CSAIAGGINNEQFF.

This clonotype was found many times. The chain joins TRBV7-9 to TRBJ1-1; D ambiguous. The CDR3 loop spans 12 amino acids. Germline loops: CDR1 SEHNR, CDR2 FQNEAQ (reference sequence). V was clipped by 6 bases and J by 1 base, with 6 bases between them. The CDR3 here is CASRDPNTEAFF. The CDR3 nucleotides read TGTGCCAGCAGGGATCCGAACACTGAAGCTTTCTTT.

This clonotype has ten or more counts. The CDR3 reads CAISVRDSNQPQHF. In DNA form, the CDR3 reads TGTGCCATTTCGGTCAGGGATAGCAATCAGCCCCAGCATTTT. The rearrangement joins TRBV2 to TRBJ1-5, with TRBD1 as a possible D gene (5 bases). The CDR3 is 14 residues long. CDR1 and CDR2 (germline): SNHLY, FYNNEI. V was trimmed by 10 bases and J by 0 bases, leaving 13 bases between them. Filled out from reference TRBV2 and TRBJ1-5, the complete variable domain reads EPEVTQTPSHQVTQMGQEVILRCVPISNHLYFYWYRQILGQKVEFLVSFYNNEISEKSEIFDDQFSVERPDGSNFTLKIRSTKLEDSAMYFCAISVRDSNQPQHFGDGTRLSIL.

This clonotype was recorded at least ten times. The J gene is TRBJ2-1, the V gene TRBV7-6; D uncertain. V dropped 5 bases and J dropped 4 bases, with 15 bases sitting between them. The CDR3 has 15 amino acids. Germline V gives CDR1 SGHVS, CDR2 FNYEAQ. CDR3 DNA: TGTGCCAGCAGCGGATCTCATACTGGATACAATGAGCAGTTCTTC. Residues: CASSGSHTGYNEQFF.

This clonotype was seen ten or more times. This chain connects TRBV7-8 to TRBJ1-2, with a weak D call TRBD1 (5 bases). Germline-derived CDR1 and CDR2 are SGHVS and FQNEAQ. Deletions cut 5 bases from V and 8 bases from J, with 18 bases between. The CDR3 covers 14 residues. DNA of the CDR3: TGTGCCAGCAGCCCCCTCGGGGGTAGAGACGGCTACACCTTC. Its translation: CASSPLGGRDGYTF.